The T cell receptor beta chain under discussion was sequenced for a study of blood T cells in healthy people across ages. Findings and caveats of the study: PBMCs left unsorted prevented a conclusive naive versus antigen-experienced comparison.

The table lists this clonotype with a few counts. Antigen unknown. Each sample provided at least 5.5 micrograms of extracted total RNA. Germline V gives CDR1 SGHAT, CDR2 FQNNGV. CDR3 size: 17 residues. The trim removed 1 base at V and 4 bases at J, leaving 10 bases unmatched. For the second PCR, which ran for roughly 7 to 11 cycles, a sample-barcoded 5' primer and a J-beta primer mix were used. Each CDR3 protein gets one entry after TCRdb re-called the 5' RACE reads with MiXCR. The sample holds around 1.1 million distinct CDR3 sequences, roughly two fifths seen once. The specimen was blood. The sequence was collected from a man aged 18 to 30 in good health. V is TRBV11-2 and J is TRBJ1-5; TRBD1 matches at 7 bases. The CDR3 reads CASSLGHRGESNQPQHF. DNA of the CDR3: TGTGCCAGCAGCTTAGGTCACAGGGGAGAGAGTAATCAGCCCCAGCATTTT.